The 20 T cell receptor beta chains reported below all come from one sample, sequenced in a study of blood T cells in healthy people across ages. Together with a sample-barcoded 5' primer, a J-beta primer mix was included in a second PCR lasting roughly 6 to 12 cycles. TCRdb fed the 5' RACE reads into MiXCR, producing one record per CDR3 protein. In the table there are over a million distinct CDR3 sequences, about 45% of which are singletons. Sequences were obtained from blood. These receptors all stem from a woman between 18 and 29 years old in good health.

This clonotype occurred many times. This chain joins TRBV12-3 or TRBV12-4 and TRBJ1-1, with a weak D call TRBD1 (6 bases). The CDR3 has 11 amino acids. With 3 bases removed from V and 10 bases from J, the gap between germline ends came to 9 bases. The CDR3 DNA sequence: TGTGCCAGCAGTTTGGGCAGGGGAGCTTTCTTT. It is translated as CASSLGRGAFF.

This clonotype has more than one count but fewer than ten. CDR3 sequence: CASSGKGQGGIANIQYF. DNA of the CDR3: TGTGCCAGCAGTGGGAAAGGACAGGGCGGGATTGCGAACATTCAGTACTTC. The gene calls are TRBV12-3 or TRBV12-4 and TRBJ2-4, with 8 bases fitting TRBD1. The junction had 16 bases not matched to a gene; V was cut back by 5 bases and J by 7 bases. There are 17 residues in the CDR3.

J is TRBJ1-1 and V is TRBV5-1; D is perhaps TRBD1 (5 bases). This CDR3 contains 15 residues. Trimming pared 4 bases from V and 4 bases from J, leaving 17 bases between. Germline lookup yields CDR1 SGHRS and CDR2 YFSETQ. The CDR3 spells CASSPTGAAGTEAFF. The CDR3 nucleotides read TGCGCCAGCAGCCCCACCGGGGCCGCCGGCACTGAAGCTTTCTTT. Complete variable domain (other parts from reference TRBV5-1 and TRBJ1-1): KAGVTQTPRYLIKTRGQQVTLSCSPISGHRSVSWYQQTPGQGLQFLFEYFSETQRNKGNFPGRFSGRQFSNSRSEMNVSTLELGDSALYLCASSPTGAAGTEAFFGQGTRLTVV.

The rearrangement uses TRBV7-9 and TRBJ1-1, with D unclear. The CDR3 totals 12 residues. Trimming took 8 bases from V and 0 from J, leaving 7 bases between them. Germline V lookup: CDR1 SEHNR, CDR2 FQNEAQ (reference sequence). In nucleotides, the CDR3 is TGTGCCAGCCAGACACTGAACACTGAAGCTTTCTTT. This gives the protein CASQTLNTEAFF.

This clonotype was counted a single time. An end of the junction does not agree with germline; a read error may underlie this. The CDR3 reads CASRTATNEKPFF. DNA of the CDR3: TGCGCCAGCAGGACAGCAACTAATGAAAAACCGTTTTTT. This chain connects TRBV5-1 to TRBJ1-4, with a possible D match to TRBD1 (5 bases). This CDR3 has 13 residues. CDR1 SGHRS and CDR2 YFSETQ come from the germline V gene.

The chain carries TRBV13 and TRBJ2-7; TRBD2 agrees at 9 bases. V dropped 5 bases and J dropped 4; count of bases not matched to a gene: 9. Germline V CDR1 and CDR2: PRHDT, FYEKMQ (reference sequence). This CDR3 has 15 residues. The CDR3 sequence: CASSLPASGVYEQYF. In DNA form, the CDR3 reads TGTGCCAGCAGCCTCCCCGCTAGCGGGGTTTACGAGCAGTACTTC.

The gene calls are TRBV18 and TRBJ2-1, with D maybe TRBD1 (5 bases). Germline V CDR1 and CDR2: KGHSH, LQKENI. The CDR3 is 12 residues long. Trimming shortened V by 6 bases and J by 10 bases, and 13 bases separated the two germline ends. CDR3 protein: CASSTTHREQFF. In DNA, the CDR3 is TGTGCCAGCTCGACGACCCACAGGGAGCAGTTCTTC. Full variable domain (remainder filled in from reference TRBV18 and TRBJ2-1): NAGVMQNPRHLVRRRGQEARLRCSPMKGHSHVYWYRQLPEEGLKFMVYLQKENIIDESGMPKERFSAEFPKEGPSILRIQQVVRGDSAAYFCASSTTHREQFFGPGTRLTVL.

Comment on this clonotype: This could be a read error, since a much larger clone is one nucleotide away. V and J are TRBV7-2 and TRBJ2-7; either TRBD1 or TRBD2 may supply D (6 bases each). The V gene's germline CDR1 is SGHTA and CDR2 FQGNSA. The CDR3 totals 12 residues. Trimming took 1 base from V and 10 from J, leaving 11 bases between them. In DNA, the CDR3 is TGTGCCAGCAGCTTAGATTGGGGGGCCCAGTACTTC. Its translation is CASSLDWGAQYF.

V is TRBV12-3 or TRBV12-4 and J is TRBJ1-6; a possible D gene is TRBD1 (5 bases). V was clipped by 2 bases and J by 5 bases, with 7 bases between them. The CDR3 spans 14 residues. The CDR3 DNA reads TGTGCCAGCAGTTTATGGGGGGATAATTCACCCCTCCACTTT. This codes for CASSLWGDNSPLHF.

V usage is TRBV4-3 and J usage is TRBJ2-3; D remains ambiguous. Trimming removed 1 base at V and 1 base at J, with 15 bases between. Germline V gene sequence: CDR1 LGHNA, CDR2 YSLEER. There are 17 residues in the CDR3. Here the CDR3 DNA reads TGCGCCAGCAGCCAAGGACGCCGTACTTGGGGCACAGATACGCAGTATTTT. Residues: CASSQGRRTWGTDTQYF.

The CDR3 reads CATSPSGTGIYEQYF. The DNA for the CDR3 is TGTGCCACCAGCCCGTCCGGGACAGGGATCTACGAGCAGTACTTC. V is TRBV15 and J is TRBJ2-7; TRBD1 agrees at 9 bases. The V and J ends lost 5 bases and 3 bases, in that order; junction bases with no gene match: 8. CDR1 is LNHNV, CDR2 YYDKDF, per germline (reference sequence). CDR3 length: 15 residues.

This clonotype was recorded a few times. The chain couples TRBV20-1 to TRBJ1-2; TRBD1 is a possible D gene (5 bases). The CDR3 contains 14 residues. Germline CDR1 reads DFQATT; CDR2 reads SNEGSKA (reference sequence). The germline V and J ends were trimmed by 0 bases and 4 bases, with 12 bases remaining between them. The CDR3 nucleotides are TGCAGTGCTAGAGATTATCGACAGTCCTATGGCTACACCTTC. It yields the protein CSARDYRQSYGYTF.

This clonotype was seen more than once but under ten times. V and J are TRBV7-9 and TRBJ1-2; D is perhaps TRBD1 (6 bases). The V gene lost 1 base and the J gene lost 7 bases, with 13 bases spanning the gap. The CDR3 runs to 14 residues. In germline, CDR1 is SEHNR, CDR2 FQNEAQ (reference sequence). The CDR3 nucleotides are TGTGCCAGCAGCTTAGTCGGGGGGCCAATTGGCTACACCTTC. This codes for CASSLVGGPIGYTF.

This clonotype was seen a handful of times. The chain carries TRBV5-1 and TRBJ1-2; D is uncertain. The CDR3 extends over 14 amino acids. Trimming removed 1 base from V and 7 bases from J, with 14 bases in between. Germline V CDR1 and CDR2: SGHRS, YFSETQ. CDR3 in amino acids: CASSLFGPDGGYTF. In nucleotides, the CDR3 is TGCGCCAGCAGCTTGTTTGGGCCTGACGGTGGCTACACCTTC.

This clonotype has more than one count but fewer than ten. The CDR3 nucleotides are TGCAGTGCCGATCAAACTGGGGCCAACGTCCTGACTTTC. It codes for CSADQTGANVLTF. This chain joins TRBV20-1 and TRBJ2-6; D ambiguous. In germline, CDR1 is DFQATT, CDR2 SNEGSKA (reference sequence). The V end was cut by 6 bases, the J end by 2 bases, with 8 bases between. CDR3 length equals 13 residues.

In its sample, this clonotype was seen many times. DNA of the CDR3: TGTGCCAGCGCCTTGGGATCCGAGGATACGCAGTATTTT. This sequence encodes CASALGSEDTQYF. The chain links TRBV6-1 to TRBJ2-3, with D unclear. Germline V lookup: CDR1 MNHNS, CDR2 SASEGT. The germline V and J ends were trimmed by 8 bases and 6 bases, with 15 bases remaining between them. The CDR3 length is 13 residues.

The chain links TRBV7-2 to TRBJ2-5, with a possible D match to TRBD1 (6 bases). The CDR3 loop spans 15 amino acids. The V and J ends lost 2 bases and 0 bases respectively, with 10 bases between them. In germline, CDR1 is SGHTA, CDR2 FQGNSA. In DNA, the CDR3 is TGTGCCAGCAGCTTATTCCGGACAGACCAAGAGACCCAGTACTTC. Amino acids: CASSLFRTDQETQYF.

This clonotype was counted between two and nine times. The J gene is TRBJ2-7, the V gene TRBV10-3; 7 bases are a match to TRBD1. The CDR3 spans 13 residues. Germline values: CDR1 ENHRY, CDR2 SYGVKD. The V gene end was trimmed by 4 bases and the J gene end by 3 bases; junction bases not matched to a gene: 3. In DNA, the CDR3 is TGTGCCATCAGTGTTGACAGGGACTACGAGCAGTACTTC. Protein product: CAISVDRDYEQYF.

The rearrangement uses TRBV7-9 and TRBJ2-3; D is possibly TRBD2 (5 bases). Deletions cut 0 bases from V and 1 base from J, with 8 bases between. The V gene's germline CDR1 is SEHNR and CDR2 FQNEAQ (reference sequence). CDR3 size: 15 residues. The CDR3 is CASSLAGLRTDTQYF. In nucleotides, the CDR3 is TGTGCCAGCAGCTTAGCCGGACTTCGCACAGATACGCAGTATTTT.

About this clonotype: The junction and the germline gene differ at one end; a read error may be behind it. The gene calls are TRBV6-2 or TRBV6-3 and TRBJ2-1, with 9 positions matching TRBD1. Per the germline V gene, CDR1 is MNHEY and CDR2 is SVGEGT. CDR3 length: 16 amino acids. The CDR3, as DNA: TGCGCCAGCAGCCCAAACCCGGGACAGGGCTACAATGAGCAGTTCTTC. It codes for CASSPNPGQGYNEQFF.